This T cell receptor (beta chain) originates from a study of cytomegalovirus exposure and HLA in healthy donors. Worth noting for this clone: The antigen is undetermined.

Assay used: immunoSEQ multiplex PCR; TCRdb lists only in-frame clones, some missing. The table shows about 250,000 clones, with over 75% occurring only once. V was pared by 5 bases and J by 5 bases, with 9 bases between. CDR3 size: 12 residues. Germline V gene data show CDR1 as LNHDA and CDR2 as SQIVND (reference sequence). The study's findings and limits: Associated with cytomegalovirus, according to the listing, were 150 to 200 TCR beta chains. Rare TCR sequences predominated, though certain public TCRs were found in many donors. Under in vitro conditions, a few CMV-associated chains were confirmed as specific for CMV antigens.

This sequence joins TRBV19 and TRBJ1-1; D uncertain. This TCR was sampled from a man younger than 35 in good health and CMV-seropositive. Specimen: PBMCs. DNA for the CDR3: TGTGCCAGTAGTCCCGGGGAGACTGAAGCTTTCTTT. Its translation is CASSPGETEAFF.